This TCR beta chain was sequenced in a study of blood T cell repertoires in COVID-19. Study-level background: Nucleic acid was either cDNA or gDNA, and it came from T cells, B-cell-depleted T cells, or PBMCs.

Only in-frame clones appear in the TCRdb table, and some are missing; sequencing was by immunoSEQ multiplex PCR. The sample includes 50,000 to 65,000 clones, around 88% of them seen just once. This CDR3 has 14 residues. The germline V and J ends were trimmed by 2 bases and 3 bases, with 8 bases remaining between them. The V gene's germline CDR1 is SGHVS and CDR2 FQNEAQ. The sequenced sample was peripheral blood. The source is a man in his sixties with acute or convalescent COVID-19. The chain couples TRBV7-8 to TRBJ1-3, with unresolved D. CDR3 sequence (DNA): TGTGCCAGCAGCTTAACATCACATGGAAACACCATATATTTT. It translates to CASSLTSHGNTIYF.